The entry below gives a single T cell receptor (beta chain) sequence along with its context. The target antigen is unknown. The V end lost 6 bases, the J end lost 7 bases, and 13 bases lay between the germline ends. Germline V gene data show CDR1 as MNHEY and CDR2 as SMNVEV (reference sequence). CDR3 length equals 13 residues. Only in-frame clones appear in the TCRdb table, and some are missing; sequencing was by immunoSEQ multiplex PCR. Among about 45,000 clones listed, about 90% were seen once. The data originate from a study of OX40 agonist ivuxolimab in advanced cancers. Broader study findings: At 0.1 to 3.0 mg/kg and by week 6, CD4+ and CD8+ T cells in the blood had expanded clonally. In the 0.1-3.0 mg/kg groups, partial responders showed among the lowest expansion. The mean number of expanded clones was higher in CD8+ T cells than in CD4+.

This TCR derives from an adult with an advanced solid tumor such as melanoma, head and neck, liver or kidney cancer. The material sequenced was CD4+ or CD8+ T cells sorted from blood, taken in a trial of the OX40 agonist ivuxolimab. The chain is built from TRBV27 and TRBJ1-5; D remains ambiguous. Written as DNA, the CDR3 is TGTGCCAGCAGCTTAAACCTGTACCAGCCCCAGCATTTT. Protein product: CASSLNLYQPQHF.